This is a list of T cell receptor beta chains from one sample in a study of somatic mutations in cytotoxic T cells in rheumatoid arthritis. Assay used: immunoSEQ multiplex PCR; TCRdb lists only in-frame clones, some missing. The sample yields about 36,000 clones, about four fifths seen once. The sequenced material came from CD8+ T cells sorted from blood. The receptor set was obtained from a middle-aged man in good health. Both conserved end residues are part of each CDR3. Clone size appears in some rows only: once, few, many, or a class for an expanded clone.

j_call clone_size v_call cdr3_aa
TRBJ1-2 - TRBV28 CASSQDGYGYTF
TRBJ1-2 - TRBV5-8 CASSHMMSRVNYGYTF
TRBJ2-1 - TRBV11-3 CASSLGGGSDYNEQFF
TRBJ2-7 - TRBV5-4 CASSEESYEQYF
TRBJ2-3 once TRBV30 CAWSLGGGLAETDTQYF
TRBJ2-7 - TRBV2 CASLGQASYEQYF
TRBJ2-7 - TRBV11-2 CASSFRDMMDHEQYF
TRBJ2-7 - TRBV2 CASSEAILEGQYF
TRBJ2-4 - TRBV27 CASSLLGGSRNIQYF
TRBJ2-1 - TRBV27 CASSSLAGGSEQFF
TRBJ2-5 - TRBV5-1 CASSQGTSGKETQYF
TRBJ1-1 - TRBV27 CASSPSGRLNTEAFF
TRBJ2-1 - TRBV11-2 CASSLGSSGRTEQFF
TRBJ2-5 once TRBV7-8 CASSVGSETQYF
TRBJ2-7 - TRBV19 CASSMFGGYEQYF
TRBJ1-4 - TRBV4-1 CASSPRGVATNEKLFF
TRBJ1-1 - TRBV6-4 CASSDGGNTEAFF
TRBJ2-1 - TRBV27 CASSLRMGGGSSYNEQFF
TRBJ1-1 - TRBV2 CASSSSGTGGPEAFF
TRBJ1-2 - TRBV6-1 CASRVGPFRYTF
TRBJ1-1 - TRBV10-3 CAISDPSGTVNTEAFF
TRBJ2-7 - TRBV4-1 CASSQDLTGSYEQYF
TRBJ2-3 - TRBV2 CASDRDPVTDTQYF